Listed here are 13 T cell receptor beta chains from one sample, sequenced in a study of regulatory T cells in long-lasting Graves disease. Time point denoted: persistent/refractory GD, antithyroid drugs over 5 years with positive TRAb. RNA isolated from PBMCs was used to make the TCR library. CDR3-region Arm-PCR and iRepertoire HTBI primers produced the TCR beta libraries. TCRdb itself ran the multiplex PCR reads through MiXCR, one entry per CDR3 protein. This sample has roughly 500,000 distinct CDR3 sequences, with about 22% found just once. Sequencing was performed on peripheral blood mononuclear cells (PBMCs), taken when the disease was refractory, from a patient treated with antithyroid drugs. These receptor sequences come from a female donor with Graves disease.

This clonotype was detected many times. The chain recombines TRBV29-1 with TRBJ1-2; 7 bases match TRBD1. The CDR3 length is 11 residues. V was pared by 7 bases and J by 4 bases, with 3 bases of the junction left unmatched. Germline-derived CDR1 and CDR2 are SQVTM and ANQGSEA. CDR3 in amino acids: CSARQGYGYTF. The CDR3 DNA reads TGCAGCGCAAGACAGGGCTATGGCTACACCTTC.

This sequence joins TRBV9 and TRBJ2-2, with 8 bases aligning to TRBD2. V shed 9 bases, J shed 8 bases, and the junction held 6 bases outside the gene matches. Germline values: CDR1 SGDLS, CDR2 YYNGEE. The CDR3 has 12 residues. The CDR3, as DNA: TGTGCCAACGGGGGGGAGATAGGGGAGCTGTTTTTT. This gives the protein CANGGEIGELFF.

This clonotype showed up just a few times. V and J are TRBV27 and TRBJ1-5; D is unresolved. The CDR3 is 15 amino acids. Trimming stripped 2 bases from V and 5 bases from J, with 13 bases between. CDR1 is MNHEY, CDR2 SMNVEV, per germline (reference sequence). The CDR3 bases are TGTGCCAGCAGTTTAGGAGCCGCAGAATATCAGCCCCAGCATTTT. Amino acid sequence: CASSLGAAEYQPQHF.

At least ten counts were recorded for this clonotype. The J gene is TRBJ2-7, the V gene TRBV12-3 or TRBV12-4; the D call may be TRBD1 or TRBD2 (5 bases each). Trimming removed 8 bases from V and 2 bases from J, with 13 bases in between. The CDR3 is 13 amino acids. CDR3 DNA: TGTGCCAGCGGGGCCCTGGGGGCCTACGAGCAGTACTTC. Translated, it gives CASGALGAYEQYF.

This clonotype is a singleton in its sample. One end of the junction is discordant with germline, which a read error may explain. V is TRBV11-2 and J is TRBJ2-7; no reliable D call. The germline V gene has CDR1 SGHAT and CDR2 FQNNGV. The CDR3 totals 13 residues. CDR3 protein: CASSLGGSYKQYF. CDR3 in DNA: TGTGCCAGCAGCTTAGGTGGCTCCTACAAGCAGTACTTC.

This chain joins TRBV4-3 and TRBJ1-4, with D possibly matching TRBD1 (5 bases). Trimming shortened V by 0 bases and J by 4 bases, and 12 bases separated the two germline ends. This CDR3 spans 16 amino acids. Germline assignment: CDR1 LGHNA and CDR2 YSLEER. The CDR3 nucleotides read TGCGCCAGCAGCCAAGAAGGTACAGGTGTTAATGAAAAACTGTTTTTT. It specifies CASSQEGTGVNEKLFF.

This clonotype occurred many times. Germline is not matched at one junction end, which may reflect a read error. The rearrangement uses TRBV19 and TRBJ1-5; a possible D gene is TRBD1 (6 bases). The CDR3 is 13 amino acids. Germline V gene sequence: CDR1 LNHDA, CDR2 SQIVND (reference sequence). CDR3 coding DNA: TGTGCCAGCAGTATAGGGGGTAATCAGCCCCAGCATTTT. Its translation is CASSIGGNQPQHF.

The chain joins TRBV6-1 to TRBJ1-1, with 9 bases matching TRBD1. The CDR3 consists of 16 residues. After removal of 6 bases from V and 4 bases from J, the junction contained 12 bases not matched to a gene. CDR1 is MNHNS and CDR2 is SASEGT in the germline V gene. The CDR3 DNA reads as TGTGCCAGCAGGGATTCGGACAGGGGACGTGGCACTGAAGCTTTCTTT. Its translation is CASRDSDRGRGTEAFF.

V and J are TRBV28 and TRBJ1-5; D might be TRBD1 (6 bases). This CDR3 is 15 amino acids long. Per germline, CDR1 MDHEN and CDR2 SYDVKM. V was shortened by 6 bases and J by 6 bases, with 18 bases between the two germline ends. DNA for the CDR3: TGTGCCAGCAGCTTAGGGGGGGGGAAAGGTCAGCCCCAGCATTTT. Its protein is CASSLGGGKGQPQHF.

V is TRBV12-3 or TRBV12-4 and J is TRBJ2-2, with D tentatively TRBD2 (5 bases). The V gene lost 7 bases and the J gene lost 7 bases, with 19 bases spanning the gap. The CDR3 spans 15 residues. Here the CDR3 reads CASTPPRGSVGELFF. In DNA, the CDR3 is TGTGCCAGCACCCCCCCTCGGGGTTCGGTCGGGGAGCTGTTTTTT.

This clonotype was seen repeatedly, ten times or more. V usage is TRBV12-3 or TRBV12-4 and J usage is TRBJ1-4, with D unresolved. The CDR3 consists of 14 residues. V gave up 6 bases and J gave up 4 bases, with 12 bases separating them. DNA of the CDR3: TGTGCCAGCAGCGCCCGAGGTTTTAATGAAAAACTGTTTTTT. Protein sequence: CASSARGFNEKLFF.

V and J are TRBV29-1 and TRBJ2-7; D unresolved. V was trimmed by 5 bases and J by 7 bases, leaving 21 bases between them. CDR1 is SQVTM, CDR2 ANQGSEA, per germline. The length of the CDR3 is 14 residues. The CDR3 loop reads CSVFGLTYPWEQYF. Here the CDR3 DNA reads TGCAGCGTTTTCGGATTGACATACCCTTGGGAGCAGTACTTC.

The chain joins TRBV29-1 to TRBJ1-1; a weak D match, TRBD1 (6 bases). Germline-derived CDR1 and CDR2 are SQVTM and ANQGSEA. V lost 4 bases to trimming and J lost 0 bases, with 15 bases between them. The CDR3 has 15 residues. The CDR3 sequence is CSVVVGGGLNTEAFF. The CDR3 DNA is TGCAGCGTTGTGGTGGGGGGCGGATTGAACACTGAAGCTTTCTTT.